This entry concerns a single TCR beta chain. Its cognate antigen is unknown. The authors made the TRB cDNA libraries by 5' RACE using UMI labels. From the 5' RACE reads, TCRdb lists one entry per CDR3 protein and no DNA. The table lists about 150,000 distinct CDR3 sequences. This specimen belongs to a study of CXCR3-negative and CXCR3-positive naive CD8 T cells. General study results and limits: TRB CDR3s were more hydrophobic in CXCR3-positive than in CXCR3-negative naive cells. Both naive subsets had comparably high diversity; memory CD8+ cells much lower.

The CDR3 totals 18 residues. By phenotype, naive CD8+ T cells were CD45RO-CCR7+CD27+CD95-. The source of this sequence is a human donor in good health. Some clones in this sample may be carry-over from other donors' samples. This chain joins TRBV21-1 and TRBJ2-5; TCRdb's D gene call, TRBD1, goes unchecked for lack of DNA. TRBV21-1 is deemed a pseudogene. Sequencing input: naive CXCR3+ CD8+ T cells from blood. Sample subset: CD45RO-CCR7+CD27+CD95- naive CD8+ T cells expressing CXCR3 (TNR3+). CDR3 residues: CASSKEPRFPGTQETQYF.